This T cell receptor (beta chain) was obtained from a study of blood T cell repertoires in COVID-19. Study-level background: The cDNA or gDNA used as material had been derived from T cells, B-cell-depleted T cells, or PBMCs.

The germline V gene encodes CDR1 LNHDA and CDR2 SQIVND (reference sequence). The CDR3 contains 15 residues. Trimming cost V 7 bases and J 5 bases, with 20 bases left between them. Original handling: Estimates of nucleated cell counts were drawn from the amplification of reference gene primers. Clones were read by immunoSEQ multiplex PCR, and TCRdb kept only the in-frame ones, dropping some. From that table come the V and J calls and clone size; the DNA was used to work out D and trimming. The sample yields 200,000 to 250,000 clones, 65% to 85% seen once. This receptor was taken from a human donor in a cohort sampled during active COVID-19. Sequencing was done on a sample of peripheral blood. The genes are TRBV19 and TRBJ2-5; D remains ambiguous. The CDR3 sequence: CASTTRAGIPETQYF. For the CDR3, the DNA is TGTGCCAGTACCACCAGAGCAGGAATCCCGGAGACCCAGTACTTC.